This T cell receptor (beta chain) stems from a study of T cell repertoires in cytomegalovirus infection. Study context: In the study, CMV epitopes included recently identified HLA-C-restricted and well-studied HLA-B-restricted ones. From public TCR beta signatures came an indication of both CMV infection and matching HLA type.

Regarding the study as a whole: Of the TCR beta families, the public ones yielded a cumulative frequency that identified carriers of CMV plus the relevant HLA. CMV-specific HLA-C-restricted TCR beta clonotypes dominated the ex vivo response.

As regards this clonotype: Its antigen is currently unknown.

A single record per CDR3 protein comes from TCRdb applying MiXCR to the reads. This table has fewer than 1,000,000 distinct CDR3 sequences, roughly a third appearing once. Germline V gene data show CDR1 as MNHEY and CDR2 as SMNVEV (reference sequence). The V end lost 0 bases, the J end lost 6 bases, and 6 bases lay between the germline ends. The CDR3 spans 13 residues. The V call is TRBV27, the J call TRBJ1-5; D is undetermined. The sample was cultured CD8+ T cells from PBMCs, taken from culture after CMV antigen stimulation. The TCR originated in a human donor in good health (CMV status not recorded). Some clones in this sample may be carry-over from other donors' samples. The DNA for the CDR3 is TGTGCCAGCAGTTTATCGCCCACTCAGCCCCAGCATTTT. Its translation: CASSLSPTQPQHF.